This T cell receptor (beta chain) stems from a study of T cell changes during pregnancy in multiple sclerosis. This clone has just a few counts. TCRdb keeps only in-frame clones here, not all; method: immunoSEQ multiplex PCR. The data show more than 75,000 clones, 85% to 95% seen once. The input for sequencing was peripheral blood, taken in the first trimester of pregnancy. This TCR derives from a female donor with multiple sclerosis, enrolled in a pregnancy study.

CDR3 DNA: TGTGCCAGTAGACGGACAGGACAAAACACTGAAGCTTTCTTT. This codes for CASRRTGQNTEAFF. The chain joins TRBV19 to TRBJ1-1, with 7 bases fitting TRBD1. The germline V gene has CDR1 LNHDA and CDR2 SQIVND (reference sequence). With 6 bases clipped from V and 2 bases from J, the junction kept 6 bases outside the gene matches. The CDR3 runs 14 residues.